This entry concerns a single TCR beta chain. Its antigen is undetermined. 13 Jbeta primers and 60 Vbeta primers were used for the PCR. Clones were sequenced by immunoSEQ multiplex PCR, and TCRdb holds only the in-frame ones, with some missing. The sample consists of some 100,000 clones, about 68% of them appearing once. This sample is part of a study of cytomegalovirus exposure and HLA in healthy donors. Study observations and caveats: TCR beta chains numbering some 160 were designated cytomegalovirus-associated.

This TCR came from a male donor in good health and CMV-seropositive. Material for sequencing was PBMCs.

CDR3 in amino acids: CASSLLGLAGNTGELFF. In DNA, the CDR3 is TGCGCCAGCAGCCTCCTCGGACTAGCGGGTAACACCGGGGAGCTGTTTTTT. The chain carries TRBV4-1 and TRBJ2-2; 11 bases fit TRBD2. The CDR3 extends over 17 amino acids. After removal of 4 bases from V and 2 bases from J, the junction contained 6 bases not matched to a gene. Germline V gives CDR1 MGHRA, CDR2 YSYEKL.